A single T cell receptor (beta chain) is shown here with its context. The data belong to a study of blood T cell repertoires in COVID-19. Background on the study: Samples of COVID-19 (acute and convalescent) were obtained from the United States, Italy and Spain. Sources were T cells, B-cell-depleted T cells, or PBMCs; the material itself was cDNA or gDNA.

The CDR3 extends over 16 amino acids. V was pared by 3 bases and J by 2 bases, with 14 bases between. The germline V gene encodes CDR1 MNHNS and CDR2 SASEGT. Per the original methods: Estimated nucleated cell counts came from reference gene primer amplification. Assay: immunoSEQ multiplex PCR; the TCRdb copy retains only in-frame clones and omits some. That table gives V, J and clone size, and the DNA gave D and trimming. The table shows about 99,000 clones, with around 81% occurring only once. The genes are TRBV6-1 and TRBJ1-3; D ambiguous. Sequencing was performed on peripheral blood. The sequence was obtained from a man older than 75 with COVID-19, enrolled during active disease. In nucleotides, the CDR3 is TGTGCCAGCAGTGAGCATTTGGGAGGGACTGGAAACACCATATATTTT. Translating gives CASSEHLGGTGNTIYF.